This entry lists 28 T cell receptor beta chains sequenced from one sample in a study of blood T cell repertoires in COVID-19. Using immunoSEQ multiplex PCR, the repertoire was profiled, and TCRdb retains in-frame clones only, with some absent. The sample contains about 220,000 clones, roughly 84% of which appear only once. Sequenced material: peripheral blood. These receptors all come from a woman in her 30s who had recovered from COVID-19.

The rearrangement uses TRBV9 and TRBJ2-1; tentatively, D is TRBD2 (6 bases). Trimming cost V 4 bases and J 0 bases, with 14 bases left between them. From germline, CDR1 is SGDLS and CDR2 YYNGEE. The CDR3 extends over 16 amino acids. This CDR3 reads CASSKRDSSSYNEQFF. DNA of the CDR3: TGTGCCAGCAGCAAACGGGACTCCAGCTCCTACAATGAGCAGTTCTTC.

In regard to this clone: The junction departs from the called germline gene at one end, perhaps through a read error. The chain combines TRBV23-1 with TRBJ2-3; 7 bases align to TRBD1. TRBV23-1 is assigned to the ORF class and has an uncertain function. The length of the CDR3 is 15 residues. The CDR3 is CASSRYGDSKDTQYF. The DNA for the CDR3 is TGCGCCAGCAGTCGATACGGGGACAGCAAAGATACGCAGTATTTT.

This sequence joins TRBV27 and TRBJ2-7; TRBD2 is a possible D gene (6 bases). The ends were cut back, 8 bases at V and 4 bases at J, with 18 bases in the middle. CDR1 MNHEY and CDR2 SMNVEV come from the germline V gene (reference sequence). The CDR3 loop spans 14 amino acids. The CDR3 loop reads CASFGPDYLYEQYF. The DNA of the CDR3 is TGTGCCAGCTTTGGCCCGGACTACTTGTACGAGCAGTACTTC.

This clone was counted a few times. The chain links TRBV9 to TRBJ1-3; weak D call: TRBD1 (5 bases). Between the trimmed V and J ends, which lost 1 base and 0 bases, there was a span of 8 bases. Germline V gene data show CDR1 as SGDLS and CDR2 as YYNGEE. The CDR3 length is 15 residues. CDR3 residues: CASSVQGISGNTIYF. As DNA, the CDR3 is TGTGCCAGCAGCGTACAGGGTATCTCTGGAAACACCATATATTTT.

This clone was seen a few times. The chain links TRBV5-1 to TRBJ1-2, with D possibly matching TRBD1 (6 bases). The CDR3 is made up of 14 amino acids. V was cut by 4 bases and J by 4 bases, with 14 bases left in between. Germline V gene lookup returns CDR1 SGHRS and CDR2 YFSETQ. CDR3 amino acids: CASSTRTGTYGYTF. The CDR3 DNA follows: TGCGCCAGCAGCACCCGAACAGGGACCTATGGCTACACCTTC.

The chain combines TRBV24-1 with TRBJ1-2, with D maybe TRBD1 (5 bases). V was pared by 3 bases and J by 0 bases, with 10 bases between. Germline V gives CDR1 KGHDR, CDR2 SFDVKD. The CDR3 sequence is 15 residues long. The CDR3 region is CATSDAGEANYGYTF. DNA for the CDR3: TGTGCCACCAGTGATGCGGGGGAAGCTAACTATGGCTACACCTTC.

CDR3 region: CASSLGRSTYEQYF. DNA for the CDR3: TGTGCCAGCAGCTTGGGGAGGTCAACCTACGAGCAGTACTTC. V and J are TRBV5-6 and TRBJ2-7; the D gene is possibly TRBD2 (5 bases). CDR1 and CDR2 from the germline V gene are SGHDT and YYEEEE. CDR3 size: 14 residues. Trimming cost V 0 bases and J 2 bases, with 9 bases left between them.

V is TRBV7-6 and J is TRBJ1-4; 9 nucleotides agree with TRBD1. J was trimmed by 8 bases and V by 5 bases; bases with no gene match: 12. The CDR3 sequence is 16 residues long. Germline CDR1 reads SGHVS; CDR2 reads FNYEAQ. CDR3 sequence reads: CASSNTGGAWGEKLFF. The CDR3 DNA is TGTGCCAGCAGCAATACAGGGGGCGCATGGGGAGAAAAACTGTTTTTT.

The rearrangement joins TRBV27 to TRBJ2-7; 13 bases agree with TRBD2. V lost 5 bases and J lost 1; bases outside the gene matches: 14. This CDR3 comprises 19 residues. The germline V gene has CDR1 MNHEY and CDR2 SMNVEV (reference sequence). CDR3 in amino acids: CASSLRDSGLAGDSYEQYF. The CDR3 coding sequence is TGTGCCAGCAGTCTTAGGGACAGTGGACTAGCGGGGGATTCCTACGAGCAGTACTTC.

V and J are TRBV5-1 and TRBJ1-5, with no clear D. V was pared by 4 bases and J by 4 bases, with 18 bases between. The CDR3 totals 16 residues. CDR1 SGHRS and CDR2 YFSETQ come from the germline V gene. The CDR3 DNA is TGCGCCAGCAGCCCGGGGTCTCAAGAGGCGAATCAGCCCCAGCATTTT. As protein: CASSPGSQEANQPQHF.

This clone has just a few counts. This sequence joins TRBV6-5 and TRBJ1-6; the D gene is possibly TRBD1 (5 bases). Germline V lookup: CDR1 MNHEY, CDR2 SVGAGI. The length of the CDR3 is 13 residues. The ends were cut back, 6 bases at V and 10 bases at J, with 13 bases in the middle. The CDR3 DNA sequence: TGTGCCAGCAGAGGTCAGGGAAGGTCACCCCTCCACTTT. Encoded protein: CASRGQGRSPLHF.

The rearrangement uses TRBV7-6 and TRBJ2-3; 10 bases fit TRBD1. Germline loops: CDR1 SGHVS, CDR2 FNYEAQ. V trimming: 0 bases; J trimming: 2 bases; junction bases outside the gene matches: 2. The CDR3 totals 16 residues. The CDR3, as DNA: TGTGCCAGCAGCTTAGCGGACAGGGGGGACACAGATACGCAGTATTTT. Its protein is CASSLADRGDTDTQYF.

This chain links TRBV2 with TRBJ2-7; maybe TRBD1 (6 bases). Per germline, CDR1 SNHLY and CDR2 FYNNEI. This CDR3 has 14 amino acids. V lost 1 base and J lost 6, with 13 bases in between. The CDR3 loop is CASSEGTARSEQYF. The CDR3 coding sequence is TGTGCCAGCAGTGAAGGGACAGCGCGTTCCGAGCAGTACTTC.

The CDR3 DNA follows: TGTGCCAGCAGCGGCCCGGGACAGGGGGTCTACACTGAAGCTTTCTTT. Residues: CASSGPGQGVYTEAFF. The V and J genes are TRBV5-4 and TRBJ1-1, with TRBD1 matching over 11 bases. V shed 4 bases, J shed 3 bases, and the junction held 8 bases outside the gene matches. The germline V gene encodes CDR1 SGHNT and CDR2 YYREEE (reference sequence). This CDR3 contains 16 residues.

This rearrangement joins TRBV7-6 to TRBJ1-6; 8 positions agree with TRBD1. CDR1 SGHVS and CDR2 FNYEAQ come from the germline V gene. Trimming cost V 5 bases and J 10 bases; bases outside gene matches: 7. This CDR3 comprises 14 residues. The CDR3 reads CASSRQGLGSPLHF. CDR3 coding DNA: TGTGCCAGCAGCCGACAGGGGTTAGGGTCACCCCTCCACTTT. Drawing the rest from reference TRBV7-6 and TRBJ1-6, the complete variable domain is GAGVSQSPRYKVTKRGQDVALRCDPISGHVSLYWYRQALGQGPEFLTYFNYEAQQDKSGLPNDRFSAERPEGSISTLTIQRTEQRDSAMYRCASSRQGLGSPLHFGNGTRLTVT.

This chain uses TRBV6-5 with TRBJ1-5, with 7 bases that match TRBD1. The germline gives CDR1 MNHEY, CDR2 SVGAGI. The CDR3 covers 12 residues. The junction had 2 bases not matched to a gene; V was cut back by 7 bases and J by 5 bases. CDR3 residues: CASNQGDQPQHF. The CDR3 coding sequence is TGTGCCAGCAACCAGGGGGATCAGCCCCAGCATTTT.

This chain uses TRBV24-1 with TRBJ2-1; no clear D. CDR3 length equals 14 residues. Trimming stripped 1 base from V and 8 bases from J, with 11 bases between. The germline V gene has CDR1 KGHDR and CDR2 SFDVKD. The CDR3 sequence: CATSDFKTGDEQFF. In DNA form, the CDR3 reads TGTGCCACCAGTGATTTTAAAACGGGTGATGAGCAGTTCTTC.

The rearrangement joins TRBV13 to TRBJ2-7; 7 bases map to TRBD1. This CDR3 is 14 amino acids long. The germline V gene encodes CDR1 PRHDT and CDR2 FYEKMQ (reference sequence). With V trimmed by 4 bases and J by 1 base, 4 bases remained unmatched. CDR3 amino acids: CASSSATGSYEQYF. The CDR3 DNA follows: TGTGCCAGCAGCTCCGCGACAGGGTCCTACGAGCAGTACTTC.

In the case of this clone: One end of the junction fails to match germline, which may point to a read error. J is TRBJ1-1 and V is TRBV11-2; D remains unclear. Germline-derived CDR1 and CDR2 are SGHAT and FQNNGV. There are 13 residues in the CDR3. In DNA form, the CDR3 reads TGTGCCAGCAGCTCCCCGTACATCGTGAATTTGGTCTTT. It encodes CASSSPYIVNLVF. The entire variable domain, with the rest obtained from reference TRBV11-2 and TRBJ1-1, is as follows: EAGVAQSPRYKIIEKRQSVAFWCNPISGHATLYWYQQILGQGPKLLIQFQNNGVVDDSQLPKDRFSAERLKGVDSTLKIQPAKLEDSAVYLCASSSPYIVNLVFGQGTRLTVV.

For the CDR3, the DNA is TGTGCCAGCAGCGTGGGGAGATACTCTGGAAACACCATATATTTT. It yields the protein CASSVGRYSGNTIYF. V gene TRBV5-4 combines with J gene TRBJ1-3; no clear D. Germline CDR1 is SGHNT and CDR2 is YYREEE (reference sequence). Trimming removed 4 bases at V and 0 bases at J, with 11 bases between. The CDR3 has 15 residues.

The chain combines TRBV3-1 (or the pseudogene TRBV3-2) with TRBJ2-1, with TRBD2 identical over 9 bases. The ends lost 1 base at V and 8 bases at J; junction bases unmatched: 9. The CDR3 is made up of 16 amino acids. CDR1 and CDR2 from the germline V gene are LGHDT and YNNKEL (reference sequence). The CDR3, as DNA: TGTGCCAGCAGCCAAGCCGGCGGGAGGGCATTTTATGAGCAGTTCTTC. It is translated as CASSQAGGRAFYEQFF.

This chain uses TRBV10-1 with TRBJ2-5, with 8 bases that match TRBD2. Germline V lookup: CDR1 WNHNN, CDR2 SYGVQD (reference sequence). The CDR3 spans 14 residues. V shed 4 bases and J 4 bases; nucleotides not matched to a gene: 5. In DNA form, the CDR3 reads TGCGCCAGCAGTGCAACGGGGGGGCGAGAGACCCAGTACTTC. This translates into CASSATGGRETQYF.

This clone showed up just once. The rearrangement uses TRBV7-9 and TRBJ2-1; D call uncertain. V lost 5 bases to trimming and J lost 0 bases, with 11 bases between them. CDR1 and CDR2 from the germline V gene are SEHNR and FQNEAQ (reference sequence). The CDR3 is made up of 15 amino acids. The CDR3 bases are TGTGCCAGCAGCGCCAGGATGAGCTCCTACAATGAGCAGTTCTTC. Protein product: CASSARMSSYNEQFF.

The chain is built from TRBV10-3 and TRBJ1-5, with 10 bases matching TRBD1. Germline CDR1 is ENHRY and CDR2 is SYGVKD. This CDR3 has 14 residues. J was trimmed by 6 bases and V by 5 bases; bases with no gene match: 4. The CDR3 DNA reads TGTGCCATCAGTCAGGGACAGGGGATTCAGCCCCAGCATTTT. This translates into CAISQGQGIQPQHF.

A single count supports this clone. V and J are TRBV28 and TRBJ2-4; weak D call: TRBD1 (6 bases). The germline V gene encodes CDR1 MDHEN and CDR2 SYDVKM. Between the trimmed V and J ends, which lost 10 bases and 0 bases, there was a span of 13 bases. The CDR3 runs 14 residues. The CDR3 here is CATSTGLAKNIQYF. As DNA, the CDR3 is TGTGCCACCTCGACAGGACTAGCCAAAAACATTCAGTACTTC.

DNA of the CDR3: TGTGCCAGCAGTATTGCAGGGGGATCGGGTACGCAGTATTTT. Translating gives CASSIAGGSGTQYF. This chain links TRBV7-2 with TRBJ2-3, with 7 bases fitting TRBD1. Germline assignment: CDR1 SGHTA and CDR2 FQGNSA. J was trimmed by 8 bases and V by 6 bases; bases with no gene match: 11. This CDR3 is built from 14 residues. Using reference TRBV7-2 and TRBJ2-3 for the parts outside the CDR3, the full variable domain is GAGVSQSPSNKVTEKGKDVELRCDPISGHTALYWYRQSLGQGLEFLIYFQGNSAPDKSGLPSDRFSAERTGGSVSTLTIQRTQQEDSAVYLCASSIAGGSGTQYFGPGTRLTVL.

This chain uses TRBV7-9 with TRBJ2-7; D remains unclear. CDR3 size: 16 residues. V dropped 1 base and J dropped 0 bases, with 13 bases sitting between them. Germline CDR1 and CDR2: SEHNR and FQNEAQ (reference sequence). This chain's CDR3 is CASSLDFGAVSYEQYF. In nucleotides, the CDR3 is TGTGCCAGCAGCTTAGACTTCGGCGCGGTCTCCTACGAGCAGTACTTC.

This chain uses TRBV30 with TRBJ1-1, with D hard to call. V dropped 0 bases and J dropped 1 base, with 9 bases sitting between them. The germline gives CDR1 GTSNPN, CDR2 SVGIG (reference sequence). The CDR3 contains 14 residues. DNA for the CDR3: TGTGCCTGGAGTGTCACGGCAGGGAACACTGAAGCTTTCTTT. Its translation is CAWSVTAGNTEAFF.